These 27 T cell receptor beta chains originate from one sample sequenced in a study of identical twins. TCRdb redid the calling of the 5' RACE reads with MiXCR, one entry per CDR3 protein. The data hold 1.5 million to 2 million distinct CDR3 sequences, with about 30% observed a single time. Material for sequencing was cord blood. These receptors came from a newborn girl in good health.

This clonotype occurred a few times. The J gene is TRBJ2-7, the V gene TRBV28; no clear D. Per germline, CDR1 MDHEN and CDR2 SYDVKM. V lost 3 bases, J lost 5 bases, and 8 bases lay in between. The CDR3 extends over 12 amino acids. The CDR3, as DNA: TGTGCCAGCAGTTTGACCCTCCACGAGCAGTACTTC. This gives the protein CASSLTLHEQYF.

This clonotype showed up just a few times. The chain is built from TRBV12-3 or TRBV12-4 and TRBJ1-1; TRBD1 might be the D (6 bases). The V gene lost 8 bases and the J gene lost 3 bases, with 16 bases spanning the gap. This CDR3 is 14 amino acids long. CDR3 region: CASLSRGGYTEAFF. The CDR3 bases are TGTGCCAGCTTATCACGAGGGGGATACACTGAAGCTTTCTTT.

This clonotype has a handful of counts. The chain joins TRBV27 to TRBJ2-3, with 14 bases fitting TRBD2. V lost 4 bases to trimming and J lost 3 bases; unmatched junction nucleotides: 9. The CDR3 contains 18 residues. Germline CDR1 MNHEY, CDR2 SMNVEV (reference sequence). CDR3 DNA: TGTGCCAGCAGTTCCGGGACTAGCGGGAGTTGGGGAACAGATACGCAGTATTTT. Amino acids: CASSSGTSGSWGTDTQYF.

The rearrangement links TRBV11-1 to TRBJ2-1, with 10 bases lining up with TRBD2. The CDR3 has 14 amino acids. The V gene end was trimmed by 7 bases and the J gene end by 6 bases; junction bases not matched to a gene: 6. Germline values: CDR1 SGHAT, CDR2 FQDESV (reference sequence). CDR3 DNA: TGTGCCAGCACCACCCGGACTAGCGGCAATGAGCAGTTCTTC. Residues: CASTTRTSGNEQFF. Looking up the rest from reference TRBV11-1 and TRBJ2-1 gives the full variable domain: EAEVAQSPRYKITEKSQAVAFWCDPISGHATLYWYRQILGQGPELLVQFQDESVVDDSQLPKDRFSAERLKGVDSTLKIQPAELGDSAMYLCASTTRTSGNEQFFGPGTRLTVL.

In this sample, this clonotype turned up a few times. This chain joins TRBV11-2 and TRBJ1-2; TRBD1 matches 9 bases. Germline-derived CDR1 and CDR2 are SGHAT and FQNNGV. The CDR3 contains 15 residues. V lost 5 bases to trimming and J lost 8 bases; unmatched junction nucleotides: 12. The CDR3 DNA reads TGTGCCAGCAGCCCCCCGGGACAGGGAGTTAGGGGCTACACCTTC. The encoded protein is CASSPPGQGVRGYTF.

CDR3 sequence reads: CASSLAIGGQGKGGYTF. The CDR3 DNA reads as TGTGCCAGCAGCTTAGCGATCGGAGGACAGGGGAAAGGGGGCTACACCTTC. This chain joins TRBV7-2 and TRBJ1-2; TRBD1 matches at 9 bases. From germline, CDR1 is SGHTA and CDR2 FQGNSA. J lost 8 bases, V lost 0 bases, and 13 bases had no gene match. The CDR3 is 17 amino acids. The full variable domain, its missing parts supplied by reference TRBV7-2 and TRBJ1-2, is GAGVSQSPSNKVTEKGKDVELRCDPISGHTALYWYRQSLGQGLEFLIYFQGNSAPDKSGLPSDRFSAERTGGSVSTLTIQRTQQEDSAVYLCASSLAIGGQGKGGYTFGSGTRLTVV.

This chain uses TRBV6-1 with TRBJ1-5, with D maybe TRBD1 (6 bases). Trimming took 6 bases from V and 2 from J, leaving 29 bases between them. The length of the CDR3 is 20 residues. In germline, CDR1 is MNHNS, CDR2 SASEGT. Here the CDR3 reads CASSPLLASEQGRGNQPQHF. The CDR3 coding sequence is TGTGCCAGCAGCCCCCTCCTGGCAAGCGAACAGGGTAGAGGCAATCAGCCCCAGCATTTT.

The chain recombines TRBV2 with TRBJ1-5; 10 nucleotides agree with TRBD1. Germline assignment: CDR1 SNHLY and CDR2 FYNNEI. The CDR3 covers 16 residues. Losses at the gene ends were 4 bases for V and 0 bases for J; bases not matched to a gene: 3. The CDR3 DNA is TGTGCCAGCAGTGGAGACAGGGGGCATAGCAATCAGCCCCAGCATTTT. It specifies CASSGDRGHSNQPQHF.

This chain uses TRBV7-2 with TRBJ2-4; 10 positions agree with TRBD2. The J call is uncertain, as TRBJ2-7 better fits the DNA end. The CDR3 length is 15 residues. CDR1 and CDR2 (germline): SGHTA, FQGNSA. The CDR3 sequence is CASSLALAGFYEQYF. CDR3 in DNA: TGTGCCAGCAGCTTAGCACTAGCGGGGTTCTACGAGCAGTACTTC.

The chain employs TRBV13 and TRBJ2-7, with 7 bases identical to TRBD1. V trimming: 6 bases; J trimming: 0 bases; junction bases outside the gene matches: 8. This CDR3 is built from 15 residues. Germline CDR1 and CDR2: PRHDT and FYEKMQ (reference sequence). In DNA form, the CDR3 reads TGTGCCAGCAGTAGGGACAGCCAGAGCTCCTACGAGCAGTACTTC. This translates into CASSRDSQSSYEQYF.

The chain couples TRBV28 to TRBJ1-5; the D is unclear. Germline V gives CDR1 MDHEN, CDR2 SYDVKM. Trimming took 1 base from V and 5 from J, leaving 9 bases between them. This CDR3 region has 14 residues. CDR3 sequence: CASSLLDRDQPQHF. In nucleotides, the CDR3 is TGTGCCAGCAGTTTATTGGACCGGGATCAGCCCCAGCATTTT.

Worth noting for this clonotype: One base away lies a much larger clone, so this may be a sequencing read error. The chain couples TRBV4-2 to TRBJ2-5; 9 nucleotides agree with TRBD1. V lost 4 bases, J lost 11 bases, and 14 bases stayed unmatched. Looked up from germline, CDR1 is LGHNA and CDR2 is YNFKEQ. The length of the CDR3 is 15 residues. The CDR3 loop is CASSPPGQGRNEQYF. In nucleotides, the CDR3 is TGTGCCAGCAGCCCCCCGGGACAGGGACGGAATGAGCAGTACTTC.

V usage is TRBV6-1 and J usage is TRBJ2-5; 11 nucleotides match TRBD2. The germline CDR1 and CDR2 sequences are MNHNS and SASEGT. V lost 6 bases to trimming and J lost 11 bases; unmatched junction nucleotides: 20. The CDR3 totals 17 residues. CDR3 DNA: TGTGCCAGCAGCCCAACAGGACTAGCGGGCATCTACAATGAGCAGTACTTC. Protein sequence: CASSPTGLAGIYNEQYF.

This clonotype has only a few counts. The rearrangement links TRBV7-2 to TRBJ2-4; TRBD2 matches at 13 bases. Germline V lookup: CDR1 SGHTA, CDR2 FQGNSA. Trimming cost V 1 base and J 3 bases; bases outside gene matches: 3. The CDR3 length is 17 residues. The CDR3 here is CASSLVGLAGHKNIQYF. As DNA, the CDR3 is TGTGCCAGCAGCTTAGTGGGACTAGCGGGGCACAAAAACATTCAGTACTTC.

This clonotype was counted between two and nine times. J is TRBJ1-2 and V is TRBV18; 8 bases are a match to TRBD1. J lost 6 bases, V lost 5 bases, and 8 bases had no gene match. CDR1 and CDR2 from the germline V gene are KGHSH and LQKENI. CDR3 length: 14 amino acids. The DNA for the CDR3 is TGTGCCAGCTCATCTAACCAGGGGGCGGATGGCTACACCTTC. Protein product: CASSSNQGADGYTF.

This clonotype was seen more than once but under ten times. The chain is built from TRBV28 and TRBJ2-3, with 9 bases that match TRBD2. Trimming removed 4 bases from V and 3 bases from J; junction bases left unmatched: 8. Germline V gene lookup returns CDR1 MDHEN and CDR2 SYDVKM. There are 16 residues in the CDR3. In nucleotides, the CDR3 is TGTGCCAGCAGTTCCGCGGGAGGGCCGAGGACAGATACGCAGTATTTT. Amino acid sequence: CASSSAGGPRTDTQYF.

As to this clonotype: Relative to the germline gene, one junction end is altered; a read error may explain this. The chain couples TRBV25-1 to TRBJ2-1, with D possibly matching TRBD2 (5 bases). In germline, CDR1 is MGHDK, CDR2 SYGVNS. The CDR3 loop spans 20 amino acids. CDR3 amino acids: CANSDTSPDSLIIAYNEQFF. CDR3 coding DNA: TGTGCCAACAGTGATACCTCCCCGGACTCCCTCATTATCGCATACAATGAGCAGTTCTTC. Full variable domain (rest looked up from reference TRBV25-1 and TRBJ2-1): EADIYQTPRYLVIGTGKKITLECSQTMGHDKMYWYQQDPGMELHLIHYSYGVNSTEKGDLSSESTVSRIRTEHFPLTLESARPSHTSQYLCANSDTSPDSLIIAYNEQFFGPGTRLTVL.

The V gene is TRBV20-1, the J gene TRBJ1-4; 9 bases are a match to TRBD1. This CDR3 comprises 15 residues. Germline V CDR1 and CDR2: DFQATT, SNEGSKA (reference sequence). V gave up 4 bases and J gave up 7 bases; unmatched junction bases: 10. The CDR3 nucleotides are TGCAGTGCTACCACTTTCGGGACAGGGCGTGAAAAACTGTTTTTT. Translation: CSATTFGTGREKLFF.

This clonotype was observed at least ten times. The chain joins TRBV13 to TRBJ2-5; 8 positions match TRBD1. Matching the DNA end better, TRBJ2-7 makes the J call doubtful. CDR1 is PRHDT, CDR2 FYEKMQ, per germline (reference sequence). The CDR3 loop spans 16 amino acids. This chain's CDR3 is CASSLGLRTGKNEQYF. The DNA for the CDR3 is TGTGCCAGCAGCTTAGGCCTCAGGACAGGGAAAAACGAGCAGTACTTC.

The chain uses TRBV10-3 and TRBJ1-1; D remains ambiguous. This CDR3 contains 14 residues. V was clipped by 6 bases and J by 0 bases, with 11 bases between them. Germline V lookup: CDR1 ENHRY, CDR2 SYGVKD. This CDR3 is CAIRQSWMNTEAFF. The CDR3 nucleotides are TGTGCCATCAGACAGAGTTGGATGAACACTGAAGCTTTCTTT.

This clonotype occurred many times. The chain is built from TRBV20-1 and TRBJ1-2; D is unclear. Trimming cost V 7 bases and J 4 bases, with 4 bases left between them. The germline CDR1 and CDR2 sequences are DFQATT and SNEGSKA (reference sequence). The length of the CDR3 is 9 residues. The CDR3 DNA sequence: TGCAGTGGGATCTATGGCTACACCTTC. Residues: CSGIYGYTF.

This clonotype occurred many times. The chain links TRBV21-1 to TRBJ2-7; the table gives TRBD1 as D, unverified against the DNA. TRBV21-1 is described as a pseudogene. CDR3 length: 14 amino acids. CDR3: CATELQGSSYEQYF. The CDR3 DNA follows: TGTGCCACAGAACTACAGGGCAGCTCCTACGAGCAGTACTTC.

V usage is TRBV10-3 and J usage is TRBJ2-1; 13 bases agree with TRBD2. The J segment lost 7 bases and the V segment lost 4 bases, leaving 7 bases of the junction unmatched. The CDR3 is 16 amino acids. Germline V gene sequence: CDR1 ENHRY, CDR2 SYGVKD. Here the CDR3 reads CAISAGLAGARNEQFF. The CDR3, as DNA: TGTGCCATCAGTGCCGGACTAGCGGGGGCCCGGAATGAGCAGTTCTTC.

As concerns this clonotype: A much larger clone differs from this one at a single base, so this may be a read error. The chain is built from TRBV5-1 and TRBJ2-1; D is possibly TRBD2 (6 bases). This CDR3 is built from 17 residues. The V gene's germline CDR1 is SGHRS and CDR2 YFSETQ. This CDR3 reads CAGRISGLLSSYNEQFF. CDR3 bases: TGCGCCGGCAGGATTAGCGGCCTACTTAGCTCCTACAATGAGCAGTTCTTC.

The chain employs TRBV6-5 and TRBJ2-1; D remains unclear. V lost 0 bases to trimming and J lost 8 bases, with 11 bases between them. Germline V gene sequence: CDR1 MNHEY, CDR2 SVGAGI. This CDR3 contains 14 residues. CDR3 sequence reads: CASSYSIQYYEQFF. Here the CDR3 DNA reads TGTGCCAGCAGTTACTCTATCCAGTACTATGAGCAGTTCTTC.

Comment on this clonotype: One end of the junction does not line up with germline, which may come from a read error. The J gene is TRBJ2-1, the V gene TRBV9; 11 nucleotides match TRBD2. The CDR3 extends over 16 amino acids. CDR1 and CDR2 (germline): SGDLS, YYNGEE. The CDR3 region is CVSSRGLAVLYNEQFF. The CDR3 DNA follows: TGTGTCAGCAGCCGGGGACTAGCGGTCCTCTACAATGAGCAGTTCTTC. Looking up the rest from reference TRBV9 and TRBJ2-1 gives the full variable domain: DSGVTQTPKHLITATGQRVTLRCSPRSGDLSVYWYQQSLDQGLQFLIQYYNGEERAKGNILERFSAQQFPDLHSELNLSSLELGDSALYFCVSSRGLAVLYNEQFFGPGTRLTVL.

V and J are TRBV7-2 and TRBJ2-5; 7 bases fit TRBD2. With V trimmed by 3 bases and J by 4 bases, 11 bases remained unmatched. Germline V gene lookup returns CDR1 SGHTA and CDR2 FQGNSA. This CDR3 is 16 amino acids long. The CDR3 is CASSLVTSSLGETQYF. The CDR3 nucleotides read TGTGCCAGCAGCTTGGTGACTAGCTCTCTTGGAGAGACCCAGTACTTC.